Listed below are T cell receptor beta chains from one sample, sequenced in a study of T cell repertoires in cytomegalovirus infection. TCRdb reprocessed the reads with MiXCR, giving one entry per CDR3 protein. The repertoire consists of about 200,000 distinct CDR3 sequences, with 7.5% to 10% occurring once and the leading ten covering roughly 5.1%. The source material was PBMCs. All receptors derive from a human donor in good health (CMV status not recorded). Some clones in this sample may be carry-over from other donors' samples. The CDR3 runs from the conserved cysteine through the conserved F or W. The order of the fields is V gene, D gene, J gene, clone size, CDR3 protein. The D gene is left open where the match is weak. Part of the rows lack a size; the others show once, few, many or a class for expanded clones.

>TRBV6-2/TRBV6-3|NA|TRBJ2-5|many
CASSPWRGETQYF
>TRBV19|NA|TRBJ2-7|many
CASSTPGRNAYEQYF
>TRBV7-2|NA|TRBJ2-2|NA
CASSLRAANTGELFF
>TRBV5-6|NA|TRBJ2-1|few
CASSLGPGTFLGSEQFF
>TRBV6-5|NA|TRBJ2-1|few
CASGTRGEQFF
>TRBV2|TRBD1|TRBJ1-2|NA
CASSERTGNYGYTF
>TRBV7-2|TRBD2|TRBJ2-3|many
CASSFGGANTDTQYF
>TRBV7-2|TRBD2|TRBJ2-1|many
CASSLQGLAGSSYNEQFF
>TRBV11-2|TRBD1|TRBJ1-2|many
CASSPGTGGGYTF
>TRBV20-1|TRBD2|TRBJ2-5|many
CSASVGTFRREGYQETQYF
>TRBV28|NA|TRBJ1-2|many
CASSPEGRGGYTF
>TRBV12-5|NA|TRBJ1-2|many
CASGQGTNYGYTF
>TRBV7-2|TRBD2|TRBJ2-5|many
CASNKAGYQETQYF
>TRBV24-1|NA|TRBJ1-5|few
CATSVRGSQPQHF
>TRBV29-1|NA|TRBJ2-5|NA
CSVATYQETQYF
>TRBV15|TRBD2|TRBJ2-5|many
CATSRDSGFRRFETQYF
>TRBV5-5|TRBD1|TRBJ2-7|many
CASSLEGTGPYEQYF